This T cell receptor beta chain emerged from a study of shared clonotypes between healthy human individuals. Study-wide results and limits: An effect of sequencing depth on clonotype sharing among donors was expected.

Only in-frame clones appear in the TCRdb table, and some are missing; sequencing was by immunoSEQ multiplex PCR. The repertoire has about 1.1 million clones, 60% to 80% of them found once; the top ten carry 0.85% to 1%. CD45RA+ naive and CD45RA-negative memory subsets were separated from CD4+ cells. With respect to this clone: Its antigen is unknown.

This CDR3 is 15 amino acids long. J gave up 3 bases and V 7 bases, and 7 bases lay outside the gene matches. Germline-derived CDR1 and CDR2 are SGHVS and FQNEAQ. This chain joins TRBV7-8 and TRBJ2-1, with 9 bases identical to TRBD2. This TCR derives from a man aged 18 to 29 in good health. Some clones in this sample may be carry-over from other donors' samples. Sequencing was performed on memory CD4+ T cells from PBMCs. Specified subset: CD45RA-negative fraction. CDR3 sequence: CASNPSGILYNEQFF. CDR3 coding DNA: TGTGCCAGCAACCCTAGCGGGATACTCTACAATGAGCAGTTCTTC.